The 2 T cell receptor beta chains in this list originate from one sample, sequenced in a study of blood T cells in healthy people across ages. It was with a sample-barcoded 5' primer and a J-beta primer mix that a second PCR of roughly 7 to 12 cycles was run. TCRdb independently ran MiXCR on the 5' RACE reads; one entry per CDR3 protein. Here the sample spans 600,000 or so distinct CDR3 sequences, 40% to 55% being singletons. The material sequenced was blood. These TCRs come from a man older than 75 in good health.

V is TRBV27 and J is TRBJ2-5, with TRBD2 identical over 8 bases. Losses at the gene ends were 6 bases for V and 3 bases for J; bases not matched to a gene: 3. In germline, CDR1 is MNHEY, CDR2 SMNVEV (reference sequence). The CDR3 runs 13 residues. Here the CDR3 reads CASRPLAEETQYF. DNA for the CDR3: TGTGCCAGCAGGCCACTAGCGGAAGAGACCCAGTACTTC.

This clonotype was counted between two and nine times. The CDR3 nucleotides are TGTGCCAGCAGTCAAACCGGGACTACATACAATGAGCAGTTCTTC. Protein product: CASSQTGTTYNEQFF. The V gene is TRBV2, the J gene TRBJ2-1; 7 nucleotides line up with TRBD2. V was clipped by 5 bases and J by 4 bases; unmatched bases: 8. Germline V gene sequence: CDR1 SNHLY, CDR2 FYNNEI. CDR3 size: 15 residues.